A selection of T cell receptor beta chains follows, all from one sample in a study of blood T cells in healthy people across ages. TCRdb fed the 5' RACE reads into MiXCR, producing one record per CDR3 protein. The sample holds 1.5 million to 2 million distinct CDR3 sequences, roughly 32% seen once. The sequenced material came from blood. The receptors were gathered from a woman aged 25 to 45 in good health. The CDR3 runs from the conserved cysteine through the conserved F or W. The D gene is left open where the match is weak. The size entry is marked missing in some rows and otherwise reads once, few, many or a size class.

j_call,v_call,d_call,clone_size,cdr3_aa,cdr3_nt
TRBJ1-1,TRBV5-1,.,.,CASSLVGARTEAFF,TGCGCCAGCAGCTTGGTAGGGGCGCGCACTGAAGCTTTCTTT
TRBJ2-7,TRBV20-1,TRBD2,.,CSAISGGPREQYF,TGCAGTGCTATAAGCGGGGGGCCACGCGAGCAGTACTTC
TRBJ1-5,TRBV7-9,TRBD1,many,CASSLDREGSQHF,TGTGCCAGCAGTCTTGACAGGGAAGGATCCCAGCATTTT
TRBJ2-3,TRBV5-1,.,.,CASSLTQQDTQYF,TGCGCCAGCAGCTTGACACAACAGGATACGCAGTATTTT
TRBJ2-7,TRBV10-3,.,.,CAISVDGQEAQYF,TGTGCCATCAGTGTGGACGGCCAAGAGGCCCAGTACTTC
TRBJ2-5,TRBV20-1,.,few,CSASRTPETQYF,TGCAGTGCTTCTAGGACGCCCGAGACCCAGTACTTC
TRBJ1-2,TRBV6-6,TRBD1,.,CASRRTGGDGYTF,TGTGCCAGCAGGAGGACAGGGGGCGATGGCTACACCTTC
TRBJ1-1,TRBV4-1,.,.,CASSQLGPTNTEAFF,TGCGCCAGCAGCCAACTGGGACCGACGAACACTGAAGCTTTCTTT
TRBJ2-7,TRBV6-6,.,many,CASSYSLTEEQYF,TGTGCCAGCAGTTACTCCCTGACGGAAGAGCAGTACTTC
TRBJ2-5,TRBV7-9,.,many,CASSLGAGFQETQYF,TGTGCCAGCAGCTTAGGTGCGGGGTTTCAAGAGACCCAGTACTTC
TRBJ1-1,TRBV9,.,.,CASNTFGGDTEAFF,TGTGCCAGCAACACGTTCGGGGGAGACACTGAAGCTTTCTTT
TRBJ2-5,TRBV27,TRBD2,.,CASRLGGGAETQYF,TGTGCCAGCAGATTGGGCGGGGGGGCGGAGACCCAGTACTTC
TRBJ1-2,TRBV13,.,once,CASSLLMGGDYGYTF,TGTGCCAGCAGCCTTTTAATGGGGGGAGACTATGGCTACACCTTT
TRBJ1-5,TRBV9,.,many,CASSEGELGNQPQHF,TGTGCCAGCAGCGAGGGGGAATTGGGCAATCAGCCCCAGCATTTT
TRBJ1-2,TRBV6-1,.,.,CASMSKKDGYTF,TGTGCCAGCATGTCTAAGAAAGATGGCTACACCTTC
TRBJ2-3,TRBV18,.,few,CASSRRDLSTDTQYF,TGTGCCAGCTCACGTCGGGACCTTAGCACAGATACGCAGTATTTT
TRBJ2-7,TRBV5-1,.,.,CASSLYSTYEQYF,TGCGCCAGCAGCTTGTATTCTACCTACGAGCAGTACTTC
TRBJ2-3,TRBV12-3/TRBV12-4,.,.,CASQGSSTDTQYF,TGTGCCAGCCAGGGATCCAGCACAGATACGCAGTATTTT
TRBJ2-5,TRBV21-1,.,few,CARITGGLQETQYF,TGTGCCAGGATAACAGGGGGACTCCAAGAGACCCAGTACTTC
TRBJ1-1,TRBV20-1,TRBD1,few,CSASTGGTEAFF,TGCAGTGCTTCGACAGGGGGCACTGAAGCTTTCTTT
TRBJ1-2,TRBV29-1,TRBD1,many,CSVESGTGHGYTF,TGCAGCGTTGAAAGCGGGACAGGCCATGGCTACACCTTC
TRBJ2-7,TRBV20-1,TRBD2,.,CSARDREGLYEQYF,TGCAGTGCTAGAGACAGGGAGGGACTCTACGAGCAGTACTTC
TRBJ2-6,TRBV4-2,.,few,CASSQVFGGPSGANVLTF,TGTGCCAGCAGCCAAGTTTTCGGGGGTCCTTCTGGGGCCAACGTCCTGACTTTC
TRBJ2-1,TRBV5-6,TRBD2,few,CASTRLAGNEQFF,TGTGCCAGCACCCGACTAGCAGGCAATGAGCAGTTCTTC
TRBJ2-1,TRBV20-1,.,few,CSGHRRSADSYNEQFF,TGCAGTGGTCATCGGAGATCGGCCGACTCCTACAATGAGCAGTTCTTC
TRBJ2-1,TRBV20-1,TRBD2,few,CSAHRGDYNEQFF,TGCAGTGCTCATCGGGGGGACTACAATGAGCAGTTCTTC
TRBJ2-3,TRBV14,.,few,CASSQAGSSTDTQYF,TGTGCCAGCAGCCAGGCAGGGTCTAGCACAGATACGCAGTATTTT
TRBJ2-2,TRBV12-3/TRBV12-4,.,.,CASSFTAERFF,TGTGCCAGCAGTTTTACGGCAGAACGGTTTTTT
TRBJ2-7,TRBV6-6,.,.,CASSYSSVDEQYF,TGTGCCAGCAGTTACTCGAGCGTAGACGAGCAGTACTTC
TRBJ2-1,TRBV15,.,.,CATSRTDTYNEQFF,TGTGCCACCAGCAGAACGGACACTTACAATGAGCAGTTCTTC
TRBJ2-1,TRBV7-9,TRBD2,.,CASSRLADSSYNEQFF,TGTGCCAGCAGTCGACTAGCGGATAGCTCCTACAATGAGCAGTTCTTC
TRBJ1-6,TRBV7-9,.,.,CASSLDDSPLHF,TGTGCCAGCAGCTTAGATGATTCACCCCTCCACTTT
TRBJ2-1,TRBV5-1,.,few,CASSLEGRGFYNEQFF,TGCGCCAGCAGCTTGGAAGGCAGGGGATTCTACAATGAGCAGTTCTTC
TRBJ1-1,TRBV15,.,few,CATSIQRNTEAFF,TGTGCCACCAGCATTCAGAGGAACACTGAAGCTTTCTTT
TRBJ2-3,TRBV6-2/TRBV6-3,TRBD2,few,CATPMKTSGRLPPTDTQYF,TGTGCCACCCCGATGAAGACTAGCGGGAGGCTCCCCCCCACAGATACGCAGTATTTT
TRBJ2-5,TRBV18,TRBD2,.,CASSPPGAGETQYF,TGTGCCAGCTCACCACCGGGAGCGGGGGAGACCCAGTACTTC
TRBJ2-3,TRBV7-2,.,few,CASSQSLWGGDMSDTQYF,TGTGCCAGCAGCCAATCCTTATGGGGGGGCGATATGTCAGATACGCAGTATTTT
TRBJ2-5,TRBV9,.,many,CASSVGVQETQYF,TGTGCCAGCAGCGTGGGGGTCCAAGAGACCCAGTACTTC
TRBJ2-5,TRBV5-1,TRBD2,.,CASSHGLGGGAQETQYF,TGCGCCAGCAGTCATGGATTGGGCGGGGGGGCGCAAGAGACCCAGTACTTC
TRBJ2-2,TRBV2,TRBD2,.,CASSVPTSGSNTGELFF,TGTGCCAGCAGTGTGCCCACTAGCGGATCGAACACCGGGGAGCTGTTTTTT
TRBJ2-2,TRBV18,.,.,CASSYLGERSTGELFF,TGTGCCAGCTCATACCTGGGGGAACGGAGCACCGGGGAGCTGTTTTTT
TRBJ2-1,TRBV12-3/TRBV12-4,.,.,CASGFQRDNEQFF,TGTGCCAGCGGTTTCCAGCGGGACAATGAGCAGTTCTTC
TRBJ2-3,TRBV5-1,.,.,CANSPARTESTDTQYF,TGCGCCAACAGCCCGGCACGGACGGAAAGCACAGATACGCAGTATTTT
TRBJ2-3,TRBV29-1,.,.,CSVDLGTDTQYF,TGCAGCGTTGACCTAGGGACAGATACGCAGTATTTT
TRBJ2-1,TRBV2,.,.,CASSDLASIGSEQFF,TGTGCCAGCAGTGACTTGGCATCAATCGGCAGTGAGCAGTTCTTC
TRBJ1-1,TRBV6-2/TRBV6-3,TRBD1,.,CAIQDRVRNTEAFF,TGTGCCATACAAGACAGGGTGAGGAACACTGAAGCTTTCTTT
TRBJ2-3,TRBV7-2,.,few,CASETLGSWYGVDTQYF,TGTGCCAGTGAGACTTTAGGTTCTTGGTATGGGGTAGATACGCAGTATTTT
TRBJ1-1,TRBV15,.,.,CATSRAGTLWTEAFF,TGTGCCACCAGCAGAGCAGGGACCCTCTGGACTGAAGCTTTCTTT
TRBJ1-2,TRBV6-1,TRBD1,.,CASSDPDRVYGYTF,TGTGCCAGCAGTGACCCGGACAGGGTCTATGGCTACACCTTC
TRBJ1-1,TRBV5-1,.,.,CASSPTSGTEAFF,TGCGCCAGCAGCCCGACCTCGGGCACTGAAGCTTTCTTT